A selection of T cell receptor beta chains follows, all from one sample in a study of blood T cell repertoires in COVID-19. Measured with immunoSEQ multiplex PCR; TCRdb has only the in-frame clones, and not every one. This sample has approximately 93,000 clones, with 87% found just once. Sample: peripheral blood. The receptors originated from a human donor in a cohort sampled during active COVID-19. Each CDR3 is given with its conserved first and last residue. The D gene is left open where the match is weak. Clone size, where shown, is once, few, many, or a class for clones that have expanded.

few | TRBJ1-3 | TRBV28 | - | TGTGCCTCAAACGGGACACCTGGAAACACCATATATTTT | CASNGTPGNTIYF
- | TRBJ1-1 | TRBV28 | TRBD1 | TGTGCCAGCAGTCCCGGGACAGGGACTGAAGCTTTCTTT | CASSPGTGTEAFF
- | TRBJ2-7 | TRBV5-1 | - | TGCGCCAGCAGCTTGGACGGTCAGGATGGAAACCAGTACTTC | CASSLDGQDGNQYF
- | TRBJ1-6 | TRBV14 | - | TGTGCCAGCAGCCAACACAGGTCGAATTCACCCCTCCACTTT | CASSQHRSNSPLHF
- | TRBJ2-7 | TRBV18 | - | TGTGCCAGCTCACAGGTCGGCGGCTACGAGCAGTACTTC | CASSQVGGYEQYF
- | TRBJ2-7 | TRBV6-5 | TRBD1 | TGTGCCAGCAGTACCCCCGGGACAGGGTGGGCGTTC | CASSTPGTGWAF
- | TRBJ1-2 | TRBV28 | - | TGTGCCAGCAGTCCCGGAGGAGACAGGGGCTACACCTTC | CASSPGGDRGYTF
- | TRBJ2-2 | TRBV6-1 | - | TGTGCCAGCAGTGAAGTGGGGCTAGCGACGACCCGGCTGTTTTTT | CASSEVGLATTRLFF
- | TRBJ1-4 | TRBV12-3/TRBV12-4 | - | TGTGCCAGCACCCGACTCGGGGGAAAACTGTTTTTT | CASTRLGGKLFF
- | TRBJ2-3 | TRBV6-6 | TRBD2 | TGTGCCAGCAGTGTAGCGGGAGGAGGCACAGATACGCAGTATTTT | CASSVAGGGTDTQYF
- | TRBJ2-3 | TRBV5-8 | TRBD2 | TGTGCCAGCCCCACTTTGAAGCGGGAGGCAGATACGCAGTATTTT | CASPTLKREADTQYF
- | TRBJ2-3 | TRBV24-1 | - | TGTGCCACCATGGAGACGGATACGCAGTATTTT | CATMETDTQYF
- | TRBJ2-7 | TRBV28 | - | TGTGCCAGCAGGTCTGGTCTCCGGGGTGAGCAGTACTTC | CASRSGLRGEQYF
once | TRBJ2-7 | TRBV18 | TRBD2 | TGTGCCAGCTCAAGGACTAGCGGGACCCAGGACGAGCAGTACTTC | CASSRTSGTQDEQYF
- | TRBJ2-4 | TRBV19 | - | TGTGCCAGTAGTAGAGCCCGGGGAAACATTCAGTACTTC | CASSRARGNIQYF
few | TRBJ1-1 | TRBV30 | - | TGTGCCTGGGTTGGTGGCAGGGGATTAGTCTACACTGAAGCTTTCTTT | CAWVGGRGLVYTEAFF
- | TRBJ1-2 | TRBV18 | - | TGTGCCAGCTCACCAGGTGGGGCCAACTATGGCTACACCTTC | CASSPGGANYGYTF
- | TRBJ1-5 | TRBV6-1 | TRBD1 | TGTGCCAGCAGTGGGGGCGGGACAGGGGCAAATCGGCCCCAGCATTTT | CASSGGGTGANRPQHF
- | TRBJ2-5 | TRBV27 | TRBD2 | TGTGCCAGCAGTTCCTACGGGGGGGTTCAAGAGACCCAGTACTTC | CASSSYGGVQETQYF
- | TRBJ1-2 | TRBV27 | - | TGTGCCAGCAGTTCGGCAGGGGTTTTAATGGGCTACACCTTC | CASSSAGVLMGYTF
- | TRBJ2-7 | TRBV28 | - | TGTGCCAGCAGTTTCCCAGTAACAATCGAGCAGTACTTC | CASSFPVTIEQYF
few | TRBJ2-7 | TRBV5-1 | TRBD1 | TGCGCCAGCAGCTGGTCGGGACAGGGTCCCGACGAGCAGTACTTC | CASSWSGQGPDEQYF
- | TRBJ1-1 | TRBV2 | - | TGTGCCAGCAGCGCCTTAGCGAACACTGAAGCTTTCTTT | CASSALANTEAFF
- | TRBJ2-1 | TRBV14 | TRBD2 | TGTGCCAGCAGCCATTTTCCGGGACTAGCAAATGAGCAGTTCTTC | CASSHFPGLANEQFF
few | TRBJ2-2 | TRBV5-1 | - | TGCGCCAGCAGCTTGGGTGGGACAACGAACACCGGGGAGCTGTTTTTT | CASSLGGTTNTGELFF
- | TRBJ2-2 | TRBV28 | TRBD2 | TGTGCCAGCAGTTTTGGATCTTTAAGCGGGAGCCGGAGGACCGGGGAGCTGTTTTTT | CASSFGSLSGSRRTGELFF
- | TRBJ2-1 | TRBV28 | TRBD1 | TGTGCCAGCAGTTTTGACAGGGGTCGCTCCTACAATGAGCAGTTCTTC | CASSFDRGRSYNEQFF
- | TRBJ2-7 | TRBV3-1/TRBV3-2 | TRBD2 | TGTGCCAGCAGCCTCTGGAGCGGGGGAGCTTACGAGCAGTACTTC | CASSLWSGGAYEQYF
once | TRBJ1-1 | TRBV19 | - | TGTGCCAGTAGCGTATACACTGAAGCTTTCTTT | CASSVYTEAFF
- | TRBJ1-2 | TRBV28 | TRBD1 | TGTGCCAGCAGTTTATCCTGGGACAGGGAAACCTCTAACTATGGCTACACCTTC | CASSLSWDRETSNYGYTF
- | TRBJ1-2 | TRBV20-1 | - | TGCAGTGCTAGTGATCAGGGATGGGGCTACACCTTC | CSASDQGWGYTF
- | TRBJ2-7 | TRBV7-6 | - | TGTGCCAGCTCCCAAGGGGTCGAGCAGTACTTC | CASSQGVEQYF
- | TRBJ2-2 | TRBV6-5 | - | TGTGCCAGCAGTTACGACAGAACGAACACCGGGGAGCTGTTTTTT | CASSYDRTNTGELFF
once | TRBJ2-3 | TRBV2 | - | TGTGCCAGCAGTTCTTCCTCACAAAATTCGGATACGCAGTATTTT | CASSSSSQNSDTQYF
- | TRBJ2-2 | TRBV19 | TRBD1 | TGTGCCACTTCCCCGACAGGGCCATCCGGGGAGCTGTTTTTT | CATSPTGPSGELFF
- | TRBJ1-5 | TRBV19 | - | TGTGCCAGTAACCCCCGACAGCGCTATCAGCCCCAGCATTTT | CASNPRQRYQPQHF
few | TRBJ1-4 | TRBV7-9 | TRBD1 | TGTGCCAGCAGCTTTGGACAGGGAAATGAAAAACTGTTTTTT | CASSFGQGNEKLFF
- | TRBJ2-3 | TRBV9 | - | TGTGCCAGCAGCGTAGGGGGTATGGAGGGGCCAGATACGCAGTATTTT | CASSVGGMEGPDTQYF